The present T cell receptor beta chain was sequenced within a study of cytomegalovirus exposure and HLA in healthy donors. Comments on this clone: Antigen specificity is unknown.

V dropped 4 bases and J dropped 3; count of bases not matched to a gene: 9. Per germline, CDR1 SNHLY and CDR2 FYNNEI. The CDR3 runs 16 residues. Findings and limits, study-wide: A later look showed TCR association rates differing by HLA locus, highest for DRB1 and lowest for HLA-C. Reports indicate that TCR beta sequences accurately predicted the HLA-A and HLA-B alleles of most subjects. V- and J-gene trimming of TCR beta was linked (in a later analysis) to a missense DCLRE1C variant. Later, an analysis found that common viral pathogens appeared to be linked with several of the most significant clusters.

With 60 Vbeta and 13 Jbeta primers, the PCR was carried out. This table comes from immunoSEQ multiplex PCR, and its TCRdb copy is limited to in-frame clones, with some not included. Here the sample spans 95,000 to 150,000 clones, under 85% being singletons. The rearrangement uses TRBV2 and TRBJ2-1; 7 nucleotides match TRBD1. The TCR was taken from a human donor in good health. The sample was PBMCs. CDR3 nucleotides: TGTGCCAGCAGTGGGAGAACAGGGGTCCACTACAATGAGCAGTTCTTC. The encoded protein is CASSGRTGVHYNEQFF.